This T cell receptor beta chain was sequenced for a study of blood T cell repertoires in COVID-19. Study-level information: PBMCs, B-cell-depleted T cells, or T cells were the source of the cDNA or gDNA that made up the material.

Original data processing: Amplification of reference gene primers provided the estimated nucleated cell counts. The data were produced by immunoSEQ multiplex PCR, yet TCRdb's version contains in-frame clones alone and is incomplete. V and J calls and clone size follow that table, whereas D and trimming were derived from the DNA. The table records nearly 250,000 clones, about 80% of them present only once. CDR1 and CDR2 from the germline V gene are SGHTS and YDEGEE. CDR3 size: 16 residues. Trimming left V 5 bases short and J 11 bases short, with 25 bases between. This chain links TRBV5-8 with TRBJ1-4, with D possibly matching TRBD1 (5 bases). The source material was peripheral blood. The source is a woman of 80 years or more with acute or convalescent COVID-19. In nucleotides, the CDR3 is TGTGCCAGCAGTCCCGATACAGGAGACTTCATCGGGAAACTGTTTTTT. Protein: CASSPDTGDFIGKLFF.